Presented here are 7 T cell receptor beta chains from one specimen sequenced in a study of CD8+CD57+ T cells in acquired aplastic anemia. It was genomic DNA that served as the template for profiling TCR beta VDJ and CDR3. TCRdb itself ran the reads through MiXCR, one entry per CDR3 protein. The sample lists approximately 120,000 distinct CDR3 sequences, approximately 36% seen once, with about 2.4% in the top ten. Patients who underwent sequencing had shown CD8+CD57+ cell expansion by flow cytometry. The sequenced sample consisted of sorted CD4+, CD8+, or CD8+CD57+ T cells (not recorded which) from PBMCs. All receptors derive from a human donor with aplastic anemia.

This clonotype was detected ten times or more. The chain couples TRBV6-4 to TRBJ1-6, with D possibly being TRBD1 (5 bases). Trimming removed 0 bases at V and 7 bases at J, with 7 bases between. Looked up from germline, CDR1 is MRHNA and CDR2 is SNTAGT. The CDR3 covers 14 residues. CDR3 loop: CASSDSGGNSPLHF. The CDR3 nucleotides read TGTGCCAGCAGTGACTCGGGGGGAAATTCACCCCTCCACTTT.

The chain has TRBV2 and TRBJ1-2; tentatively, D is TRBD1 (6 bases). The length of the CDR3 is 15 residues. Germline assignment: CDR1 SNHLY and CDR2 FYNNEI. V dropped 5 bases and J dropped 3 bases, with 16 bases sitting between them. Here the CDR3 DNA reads TGTGCCAGCAGTCCCAGGGAAGGGGGGGACTATGGCTACACCTTC. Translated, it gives CASSPREGGDYGYTF. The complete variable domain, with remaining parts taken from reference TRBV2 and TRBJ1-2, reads EPEVTQTPSHQVTQMGQEVILRCVPISNHLYFYWYRQILGQKVEFLVSFYNNEISEKSEIFDDQFSVERPDGSNFTLKIRSTKLEDSAMYFCASSPREGGDYGYTFGSGTRLTVV.

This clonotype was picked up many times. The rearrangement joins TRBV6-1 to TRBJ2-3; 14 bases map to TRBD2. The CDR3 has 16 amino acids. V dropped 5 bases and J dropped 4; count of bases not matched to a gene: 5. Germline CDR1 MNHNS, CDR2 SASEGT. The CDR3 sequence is CASSRGLAGGPDTQYF. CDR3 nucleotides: TGTGCCAGCAGTCGTGGACTAGCGGGGGGTCCAGATACGCAGTATTTT.

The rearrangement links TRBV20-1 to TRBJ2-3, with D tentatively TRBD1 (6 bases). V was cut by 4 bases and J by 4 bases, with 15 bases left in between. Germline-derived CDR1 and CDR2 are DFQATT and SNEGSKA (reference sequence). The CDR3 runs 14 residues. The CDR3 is CSATYRVRADTQYF. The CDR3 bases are TGCAGTGCTACATACAGGGTGAGGGCAGATACGCAGTATTTT.

CDR3 nucleotides: TGTGCCAGCAGTGAGGGGACAACGAACACCGGGGAGCTGTTTTTT. Encoded protein: CASSEGTTNTGELFF. The chain joins TRBV25-1 to TRBJ2-2, with a tentative D call TRBD1 (6 bases). Germline V gene lookup returns CDR1 MGHDK and CDR2 SYGVNS. CDR3 length equals 15 residues. The V and J ends lost 3 bases and 0 bases respectively, with 8 bases between them.

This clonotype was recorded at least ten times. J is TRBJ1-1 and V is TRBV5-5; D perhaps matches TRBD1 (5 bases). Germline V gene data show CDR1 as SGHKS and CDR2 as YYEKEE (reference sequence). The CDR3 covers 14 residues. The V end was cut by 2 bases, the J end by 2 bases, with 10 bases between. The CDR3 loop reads CASSLQEKNTEAFF. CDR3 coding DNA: TGTGCCAGCAGCTTACAGGAAAAAAACACTGAAGCTTTCTTT.

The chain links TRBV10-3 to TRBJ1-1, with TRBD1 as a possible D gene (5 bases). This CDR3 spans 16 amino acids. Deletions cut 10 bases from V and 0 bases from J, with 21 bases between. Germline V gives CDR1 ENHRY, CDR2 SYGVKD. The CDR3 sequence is CATEEQTGTMNTEAFF. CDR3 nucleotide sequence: TGTGCCACCGAAGAGCAGACGGGGACTATGAACACTGAAGCTTTCTTT.